This TCR beta chain was captured by sequencing in a study of tumor-infiltrating T cells and Merkel cell polyomavirus (dated by TCRdb to 2017 to 2019). Regarding the research as a whole: In Merkel cell carcinoma patients, the study investigated CD8+ T cells specific for the Merkel cell polyomavirus KLL epitope. Most whole-tumor samples were obtained as 25-micron curls cut from formalin-fixed, paraffin-embedded tissue blocks. Patient treatments varied, were not standardized, and included chemotherapy, radiation and immunotherapies. Across the study, one tumor sample was a frozen nodal tumor digest and one was a flash-frozen core biopsy of a metastasis. In some 15 samples, TRB sequencing was done on KLL-tetramer-sorted cells from blood or tumor-infiltrating lymphocytes, along with 12 matched whole-tumor samples. Patients presented at varying disease stages and were followed for a median of about 2.5 years, with a range of 1.

Results and caveats for the whole study, not just this receptor: KLL-specific TRB repertoires were diverse and mostly private, with just one public clonotype, shared by two patients, among roughly 400 unique sequences. Significantly improved MCC-specific survival was associated with a higher intratumoral fraction of KLL-specific T cells (about 1.8-20% versus roughly 0-0.15%). The study examined just one viral epitope, so T cells targeting other Merkel cell polyomavirus epitopes were not captured. The small sample size of the study (n of about twelve patients) is a limitation. A significant MCC-specific survival advantage (P = 0.0051) was associated with a greater number of unique KLL-specific clonotypes in tumors (about 5-110 vs 0-3).

Robust positive staining for Merkel cell polyomavirus Large T antigen was observed by immunohistochemistry in the tumors of all patients. Approximately 12 Merkel cell carcinoma patients were included, each with robust KLL-tetramer+ populations (above 0.04% of CD8+ T cells) in blood and/or cultured TIL. Every patient was Caucasian, and patient ages had a median of around 65 years and ranged from 50 to 77 years. Lymph node tumors were analyzed for patients with unknown primaries who presented with nodal disease, or when insufficient primary tissue was available. Receptor libraries were prepared by the immunoSEQ multiplex PCR assay. Genomic DNA extraction, TRB sequencing and normalization were carried out by Adaptive Biotechnologies (Seattle, WA). Per the authors' processing: To compute clonality, the Shannon entropy of productive TRB sequences was normalized by log2 of unique productive sequences and then subtracted from one. KLL-specific clonotypes in tumors were found by matching TCRbeta CDR3 amino acid sequences to the sequences from the tetramer-sorted sample of each patient. TCRdb stores this immuneACCESS table with in-frame sequences only. Part of the clones is absent; in the studies checked, under half of the shortfall reflects unresolved V genes, and no reason is known for the rest. V and J calls and clone size follow that table, whereas D and trimming were derived from the DNA. The table for this sample lists under 30,000 clones; 87% of them were counted only once. Roughly 2.6% of the sample is taken by the ten largest.

A note on this clone: The clone's antigen remains unknown. Base qualities are not at hand, and no much larger clone is one base apart.

The TCR originated in a man over 45 with Merkel cell carcinoma. Material for sequencing was lymph node tissue.

CDR3 region: CASSSGLAGPSNEQYF. The DNA reads as follows: TGCGCCAGCAGCTCGGGACTAGCGGGGCCCTCGAACGAGCAGTACTTC. The sequence joins TRBV5-1 to TRBJ2-7, with 13 junctional bases fitting TRBD2. Unmatched junction bases come to 8, with V trimmed by 3 bases and J by 5 bases. The CDR3 spans 16 residues, from the cysteine through the phenylalanine. CDR3 DNA is the only sequence kept; it has 48 bases, read in frame from the first base. From a lookup of the germline V gene, CDR1 and CDR2 are SGHRS and YFSETQ.